A single sample is the source of the 9 T cell receptor beta chains below, sequenced in a study of identical twins. TCRdb re-analysed the 5' RACE reads in MiXCR, keeping a single row per CDR3 protein. Among fewer than 650,000 distinct CDR3 sequences listed, just over 7% were seen once. These data are also associated with another study on yellow fever vaccine responses in identical twins.

Material: PBMCs. These receptors were obtained from a woman between 18 and 29 years old in good health.

This chain links TRBV28 with TRBJ2-3, with D hard to call. This CDR3 has 16 residues. CDR1 is MDHEN and CDR2 is SYDVKM in the germline V gene. The V gene lost 6 bases and the J gene lost 3 bases, with 19 bases spanning the gap. CDR3 protein: CASSYPEGMGTDTQYF. CDR3 DNA: TGTGCCAGCAGCTACCCCGAAGGGATGGGTACAGATACGCAGTATTTT.

This clonotype has at least ten counts. The chain recombines TRBV5-6 with TRBJ2-1; perhaps TRBD2 as D (5 bases). This CDR3 has 15 amino acids. The V end lost 3 bases, the J end lost 1 base, and 11 bases lay between the germline ends. Germline-derived CDR1 and CDR2 are SGHDT and YYEEEE. The DNA of the CDR3 is TGTGCCAGCAGCTACGGGGTAGGGTCCTACAATGAGCAGTTCTTC. Translation gives CASSYGVGSYNEQFF.

This clonotype showed up just a few times. J is TRBJ2-7 and V is TRBV28, with 11 bases identical to TRBD1. The J segment lost 2 bases and the V segment lost 3 bases, leaving 3 bases of the junction unmatched. The germline V gene has CDR1 MDHEN and CDR2 SYDVKM. The CDR3 spans 15 residues. The CDR3 region is CASSLSGQGAYEQYF. CDR3 bases: TGTGCCAGCAGTTTGTCGGGACAGGGGGCCTACGAGCAGTACTTC.

This sequence joins TRBV3-1 and TRBJ2-5, with TRBD2 matching over 11 bases. Looked up from germline, CDR1 is LGHDT and CDR2 is YNNKEL (reference sequence). V lost 4 bases to trimming and J lost 3 bases; unmatched junction nucleotides: 10. CDR3 length: 17 amino acids. CDR3: CASSRGGLAGPKETQYF. The DNA of the CDR3 is TGTGCCAGCAGCCGAGGCGGACTAGCGGGTCCCAAAGAGACCCAGTACTTC.

This clonotype was detected only a few times. The V call is TRBV2, the J call TRBJ2-7; 8 bases agree with TRBD2. From germline, CDR1 is SNHLY and CDR2 FYNNEI. After removal of 6 bases from V and 0 bases from J, the junction contained 7 bases not matched to a gene. The CDR3 sequence is 15 residues long. This CDR3 reads CASSITSGSSYEQYF. CDR3 nucleotides: TGTGCCAGCAGCATCACTAGCGGTAGCTCCTACGAGCAGTACTTC.

This clonotype was found many times. The chain is built from TRBV20-1 and TRBJ1-2; D ambiguous. Trimming shortened V by 6 bases and J by 8 bases, and 13 bases separated the two germline ends. Germline assignment: CDR1 DFQATT and CDR2 SNEGSKA (reference sequence). The CDR3 has 11 amino acids. The CDR3 nucleotides are TGCAGTGCGAGCGAGTGGCTAGGCTACACCTTC. Its translation is CSASEWLGYTF.

This clonotype turned up a few times. J is TRBJ2-1 and V is TRBV10-3; tentatively, D is TRBD1 or TRBD2 (5 bases each). Trimming pared 1 base from V and 7 bases from J, leaving 11 bases between. The CDR3 is 14 amino acids. The germline CDR1 and CDR2 sequences are ENHRY and SYGVKD. CDR3 nucleotide sequence: TGTGCCATCAGTGAGTTGGCAGGGAGTAATGAGCAGTTCTTC. This translates into CAISELAGSNEQFF.

The J gene is TRBJ1-5, the V gene TRBV2; the D is unclear. V shed 7 bases and J shed 4 bases, with 20 bases lying between them. Germline V gene sequence: CDR1 SNHLY, CDR2 FYNNEI. The CDR3 sequence is 16 residues long. The chain's CDR3 is CASKGNSGYTNQPQHF. The CDR3 nucleotides read TGTGCCAGCAAAGGTAATTCAGGCTATACAAATCAGCCCCAGCATTTT.

This clonotype was seen repeatedly, ten times or more. The V call is TRBV12-3 or TRBV12-4, the J call TRBJ2-5; D is possibly TRBD1 or TRBD2 (5 bases each). V was trimmed by 1 base and J by 5 bases, leaving 11 bases between them. The CDR3 sequence is 14 residues long. DNA of the CDR3: TGTGCCAGCAGTTTAGGGGACCTCCAGGAGACCCAGTACTTC. Residues: CASSLGDLQETQYF.